Presented here are 4 T cell receptor beta chains from one specimen sequenced in a study of blood T cell repertoires in COVID-19. The protocol was immunoSEQ multiplex PCR, while the TCRdb copy is restricted to in-frame clones and leaves out a portion. The sample yields 240,000 or so clones, almost 85% seen once. Material for sequencing was peripheral blood. The receptors here all came from a woman older than 75 with acute or convalescent COVID-19.

This clone was seen at least ten times. The genes are TRBV18 and TRBJ1-2; D not certain. V was clipped by 5 bases and J by 8 bases, with 9 bases between them. This CDR3 contains 11 residues. Germline CDR1 reads KGHSH; CDR2 reads LQKENI. The CDR3 sequence: CASSAPEGYTF. As DNA, the CDR3 is TGTGCCAGCTCAGCCCCGGAGGGCTACACCTTC.

This clone was seen a single time. CDR3 DNA: TGCAGTGCTAGTTCCCGGGGGGGACGGTTCTCCTACGAGCAGTACTTC. Translation gives CSASSRGGRFSYEQYF. The V call is TRBV20-1, the J call TRBJ2-7; 8 bases line up with TRBD2. This CDR3 contains 16 residues. Germline CDR1 is DFQATT and CDR2 is SNEGSKA (reference sequence). V trimming: 3 bases; J trimming: 0 bases; junction bases outside the gene matches: 10.

This rearrangement joins TRBV28 to TRBJ2-7; 8 bases are a match to TRBD1. The CDR3 is made up of 15 amino acids. V lost 6 bases, J lost 3 bases, and 10 bases stayed unmatched. Germline CDR1 is MDHEN and CDR2 is SYDVKM. CDR3 coding DNA: TGTGCCAGCAGAGTCGCCGGACAGGGTGACTACGAGCAGTACTTC. It encodes CASRVAGQGDYEQYF.

The chain links TRBV5-4 to TRBJ2-7; D is unclear. The germline V gene encodes CDR1 SGHNT and CDR2 YYREEE (reference sequence). The CDR3 totals 14 residues. V shed 4 bases and J shed 3 bases, with 14 bases lying between them. In DNA form, the CDR3 reads TGTGCCAGCAGCAGACCTACAGAACACTACGAGCAGTACTTC. It codes for CASSRPTEHYEQYF.